These 22 T cell receptor beta chains originate from one sample sequenced in a study of blood T cell repertoires in COVID-19 (dated by TCRdb to 2018 to 2021). Library construction relied on the immunoSEQ multiplex PCR assay. In its TCRdb copy, this immuneACCESS table keeps in-frame sequences only and misses some clones. Where compared with another copy, unresolved V genes explain less than half of these, and the others have no known cause. Counted in this sample were a few hundred thousand clones; more than 75% of them appeared once. Of the sample, 1.3% is held by the ten largest clones. The sequencing input was PBMCs or T cells enriched from blood (not recorded which). These receptors were obtained from a man aged 25 to 45 who had recovered from COVID-19.

The rearrangement links TRBV25-1 to TRBJ1-1; no reliable D call. V lost 2 bases and J 1 base, leaving 11 bases between the germline ends. Germline V gene lookup returns CDR1 MGHDK and CDR2 SYGVNS. The CDR3 contains 15 residues. The CDR3, as DNA: TGTGCCAGCAGTGAAACGGGGATAACGAACACTGAAGCTTTCTTT. It is translated as CASSETGITNTEAFF.

The chain recombines TRBV4-2 with TRBJ2-1; 11 nucleotides line up with TRBD1. Germline CDR1 and CDR2: LGHNA and YNFKEQ. The CDR3 has 18 residues. V gave up 0 bases and J gave up 9 bases; unmatched junction bases: 13. DNA for the CDR3: TGTGCCAGCAGCCAAGATAGTCTCGGGACAGGGGGTAGGGGTGAGCAGTTCTTC. Translated: CASSQDSLGTGGRGEQFF.

The chain couples TRBV7-2 to TRBJ1-3; D is unresolved. V was trimmed by 5 bases and J by 0 bases, leaving 11 bases between them. CDR1 SGHTA and CDR2 FQGNSA come from the germline V gene. This CDR3 contains 15 residues. CDR3 bases: TGTGCCAGCAGCCCCCGCAGTTACTCTGGAAACACCATATATTTT. Amino acids: CASSPRSYSGNTIYF.

This clone has a handful of counts. A junction end diverges from the germline sequence, so it may reflect a read error. The J gene is TRBJ1-2, the V gene TRBV12-3 or TRBV12-4, with 11 bases that match TRBD1. This CDR3 has 11 amino acids. CDR3 DNA sequence: TGTGCCAGCAGTGAAGGACAGGGGGCCGTTTTC. This encodes CASSEGQGAVF.

J is TRBJ2-1 and V is TRBV2, with 9 bases fitting TRBD1. CDR1 SNHLY and CDR2 FYNNEI come from the germline V gene. Trimming took 7 bases from V and 6 from J; bases not matched to a gene: 10. The CDR3 length is 15 residues. DNA for the CDR3: TGTGCCAGCAACGCCCGGGACAGGGTGGGCAATGAGCAGTTCTTC. It translates to CASNARDRVGNEQFF.

This chain joins TRBV6-5 and TRBJ2-2; D gene unclear. CDR1 and CDR2 from the germline V gene are MNHEY and SVGAGI. CDR3 length equals 15 residues. V lost 0 bases and J 4 bases, leaving 9 bases between the germline ends. CDR3 loop: CASSYSKAVTGELFF. CDR3 sequence (DNA): TGTGCCAGCAGTTACTCGAAGGCGGTCACCGGGGAGCTGTTTTTT.

The chain has TRBV4-1 and TRBJ2-3; TRBD2 matches at 8 bases. With V trimmed by 1 base and J by 6 bases, 9 bases remained unmatched. CDR3 length equals 16 residues. The germline CDR1 and CDR2 sequences are MGHRA and YSYEKL. The CDR3 DNA reads as TGCGCCAGCAGCCAAGGCGGGGGGTGGGGATCCGATACGCAGTATTTT. As protein: CASSQGGGWGSDTQYF.

This chain links TRBV7-2 with TRBJ2-7; TRBD2 agrees at 12 bases. This CDR3 is built from 15 residues. Per the germline V gene, CDR1 is SGHTA and CDR2 is FQGNSA. V shed 5 bases, J shed 5 bases, and the junction held 7 bases outside the gene matches. The CDR3 DNA reads as TGTGCCAGCAGCCCGCGTCTAGCGGGGGGGCACGAGCAGTACTTC. As protein: CASSPRLAGGHEQYF.

CDR3 loop: CASSFFANAGYNEQFF. The CDR3 DNA reads TGTGCCAGCAGCTTTTTCGCCAACGCGGGTTACAATGAGCAGTTCTTC. The V call is TRBV7-6, the J call TRBJ2-1; D perhaps matches TRBD2 (5 bases). The germline V gene has CDR1 SGHVS and CDR2 FNYEAQ. The CDR3 totals 16 residues. V lost 3 bases to trimming and J lost 4 bases, with 16 bases between them.

This chain connects TRBV7-2 to TRBJ2-5, with D maybe TRBD2 (6 bases). V was shortened by 5 bases and J by 2 bases, with 21 bases between the two germline ends. There are 17 residues in the CDR3. In germline, CDR1 is SGHTA, CDR2 FQGNSA. The CDR3 protein is CASSRGGDLMLQETQYF. CDR3 DNA sequence: TGTGCCAGCAGCCGCGGCGGGGACCTTATGTTACAAGAGACCCAGTACTTC.

This rearrangement joins TRBV6-2 or TRBV6-3 to TRBJ1-1; TRBD1 agrees at 8 bases. The CDR3 consists of 14 residues. Trimming took 4 bases from V and 1 from J; bases not matched to a gene: 2. Germline CDR1 is MNHEY and CDR2 is SVGEGT. The CDR3 DNA is TGTGCCAGCAGTTTCGACAGGGGGAACACTGAAGCTTTCTTT. It translates to CASSFDRGNTEAFF.

The chain couples TRBV27 to TRBJ2-1; D not certain. V lost 4 bases and J 4 bases, leaving 20 bases between the germline ends. The germline V gene has CDR1 MNHEY and CDR2 SMNVEV (reference sequence). The CDR3 spans 17 residues. The CDR3 coding sequence is TGTGCCAGCAGTTCGCAATCCTCACGGCGGCTTTACAATGAGCAGTTCTTC. Amino acid sequence: CASSSQSSRRLYNEQFF.

The DNA of the CDR3 is TGTGCCAGCAGTATCCTAGGAGATACGCAGTATTTT. Protein product: CASSILGDTQYF. This rearrangement joins TRBV12-3 or TRBV12-4 to TRBJ2-3; D remains ambiguous. The CDR3 runs 12 residues. V lost 5 bases, J lost 5 bases, and 8 bases lay in between.

The chain is built from TRBV12-3 or TRBV12-4 and TRBJ1-2, with D maybe TRBD1 (5 bases). The V and J ends lost 3 bases and 6 bases respectively, with 11 bases between them. This CDR3 spans 13 amino acids. The CDR3 loop reads CASSLRGPDGYTF. CDR3 nucleotide sequence: TGTGCCAGCAGTTTGCGGGGCCCCGATGGCTACACCTTC.

The CDR3 reads CASGLAGVQETQYF. The CDR3 coding sequence is TGTGCCAGCGGACTAGCGGGGGTCCAAGAGACCCAGTACTTC. V usage is TRBV5-4 and J usage is TRBJ2-5; 13 bases fit TRBD2. This CDR3 comprises 14 residues. V lost 7 bases to trimming and J lost 1 base; unmatched junction nucleotides: 1. In germline, CDR1 is SGHNT, CDR2 YYREEE (reference sequence).

In this sample, this clone turned up once. V gene TRBV11-2 combines with J gene TRBJ2-3; D may be TRBD2 (6 bases). There are 16 residues in the CDR3. Germline V CDR1 and CDR2: SGHAT, FQNNGV. Trimming took off 3 bases at V and 2 bases at J, with 15 bases between the two ends. The CDR3 nucleotides are TGTGCCAGCAGCTTCTCCGGTCGGGGGACCACAGATACGCAGTATTTT. Its protein is CASSFSGRGTTDTQYF.

This rearrangement joins TRBV3-1 (or the pseudogene TRBV3-2) to TRBJ1-2; possible D gene TRBD1, 5 bases. From germline, CDR1 is LGHDT and CDR2 YNNKEL (reference sequence). The CDR3 runs to 16 residues. The germline V and J ends were trimmed by 3 bases and 2 bases, with 16 bases remaining between them. DNA for the CDR3: TGTGCCAGCAGCCAGGGGTGGGGCAGTGGGAACTATGGCTACACCTTC. This codes for CASSQGWGSGNYGYTF.

The gene calls are TRBV5-1 and TRBJ2-7; D perhaps matches TRBD1 (5 bases). CDR1 is SGHRS, CDR2 YFSETQ, per germline. The CDR3 is 13 amino acids. Trimming took 6 bases from V and 5 from J, leaving 15 bases between them. CDR3 in amino acids: CASNPTETHEQYF. Written as DNA, the CDR3 is TGCGCCAGCAACCCGACAGAAACCCACGAGCAGTACTTC.

The rearrangement uses TRBV5-4 and TRBJ2-3, with TRBD2 matching over 10 bases. V dropped 4 bases and J dropped 5; count of bases not matched to a gene: 13. Germline loops: CDR1 SGHNT, CDR2 YYREEE (reference sequence). The CDR3 contains 17 residues. CDR3 bases: TGTGCCAGCAGCCATAAGACTAGCGGGCGGGCAGGAGATACGCAGTATTTT. Protein: CASSHKTSGRAGDTQYF.

The chain carries TRBV30 and TRBJ2-3; D possibly corresponds to TRBD1 (7 bases). Germline V lookup: CDR1 GTSNPN, CDR2 SVGIG (reference sequence). V shed 3 bases and J shed 0 bases, with 28 bases lying between them. The CDR3 totals 20 residues. DNA of the CDR3: TGTGCCTGGAGAGGAGGGCTGGGACAGTATAAGCGGTATAGCACAGATACGCAGTATTTT. This codes for CAWRGGLGQYKRYSTDTQYF.

The chain combines TRBV12-3 or TRBV12-4 with TRBJ1-1, with D uncertain. This CDR3 has 12 residues. With 7 bases removed from V and 3 bases from J, the gap between germline ends came to 9 bases. The CDR3 sequence is CASTPRYTEAFF. DNA for the CDR3: TGTGCCAGCACCCCTCGGTACACTGAAGCTTTCTTT.

The rearrangement joins TRBV5-3 to TRBJ2-7, with TRBD1 as a possible D gene (5 bases). TRBV5-3 is noted as an ORF with a role that remains uncertain. This CDR3 region has 16 residues. Trimming left V 6 bases short and J 7 bases short, with 26 bases between. The CDR3 nucleotides read TGTGCCAGAACCCAACACCTGACAGTTCGTTTTGGGGAGCAGTACTTC. Translated: CARTQHLTVRFGEQYF.